The clone carrying this T cell receptor beta chain was detected many times. TCRdb fed the reads into MiXCR, producing one record per CDR3 protein. The sample carries 180,000 or so distinct CDR3 sequences, about a sixth recorded once. The data are from a study of T cell repertoires in cytomegalovirus infection. Study overall: Public TCR beta signature analysis indicated the presence of both CMV infection and matching HLA type.

The germline gives CDR1 SGHTA, CDR2 FQGNSA. The trim removed 2 bases at V and 2 bases at J, leaving 4 bases unmatched. CDR3 length equals 15 residues. This chain joins TRBV7-2 and TRBJ2-5; 8 bases align to TRBD2. This TCR was sampled from a human donor in good health (CMV status not recorded). Some clones in this sample may be carry-over from other donors' samples. What was sequenced was CD8+ T cells from PBMCs. The CDR3 bases are TGTGCCAGCAGCTTAAACGGGGGGGATCAAGAGACCCAGTACTTC. The encoded protein is CASSLNGGDQETQYF.